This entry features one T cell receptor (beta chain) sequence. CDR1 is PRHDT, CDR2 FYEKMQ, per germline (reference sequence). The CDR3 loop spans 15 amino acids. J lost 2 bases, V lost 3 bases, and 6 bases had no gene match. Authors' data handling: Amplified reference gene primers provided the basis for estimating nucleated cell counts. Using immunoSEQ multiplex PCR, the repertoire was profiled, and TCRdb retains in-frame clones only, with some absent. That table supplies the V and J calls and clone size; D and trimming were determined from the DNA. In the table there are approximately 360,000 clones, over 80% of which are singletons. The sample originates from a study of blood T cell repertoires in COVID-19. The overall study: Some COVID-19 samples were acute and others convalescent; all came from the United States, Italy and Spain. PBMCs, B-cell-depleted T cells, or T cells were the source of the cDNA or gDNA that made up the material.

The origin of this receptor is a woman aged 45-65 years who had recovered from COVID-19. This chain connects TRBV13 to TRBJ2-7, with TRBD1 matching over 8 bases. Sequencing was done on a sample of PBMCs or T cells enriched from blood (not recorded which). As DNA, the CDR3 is TGTGCCAGCAGCTTGACCAGACAGGGGACCTACGAGCAGTACTTC. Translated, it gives CASSLTRQGTYEQYF.